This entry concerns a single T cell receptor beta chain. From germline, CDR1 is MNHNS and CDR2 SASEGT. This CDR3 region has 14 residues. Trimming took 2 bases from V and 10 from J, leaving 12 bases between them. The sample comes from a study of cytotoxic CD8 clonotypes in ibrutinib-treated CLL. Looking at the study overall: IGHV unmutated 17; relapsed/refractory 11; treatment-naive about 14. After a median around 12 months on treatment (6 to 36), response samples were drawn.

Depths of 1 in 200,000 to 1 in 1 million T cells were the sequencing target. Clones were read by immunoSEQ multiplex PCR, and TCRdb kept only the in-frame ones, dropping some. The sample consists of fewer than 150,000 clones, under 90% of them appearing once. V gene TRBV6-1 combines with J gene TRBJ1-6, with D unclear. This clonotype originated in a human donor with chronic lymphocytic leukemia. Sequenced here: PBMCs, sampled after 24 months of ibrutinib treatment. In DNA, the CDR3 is TGTGCCAGCAGTGAACAGGAGGTCGGCTCACCCCTCCACTTT. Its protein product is CASSEQEVGSPLHF.